This TCR beta chain was identified during a study of blood T cell repertoires in COVID-19. Looking at the study overall: Some COVID-19 samples were acute and others convalescent; all came from the United States, Italy and Spain. From T cells, B-cell-depleted T cells, or PBMCs came the material, which was cDNA or gDNA.

This clone has only one observation. V shed 5 bases and J shed 0 bases, with 5 bases lying between them. The length of the CDR3 is 13 residues. Original processing methods: Researchers report that nucleated cell counts were estimated from reference gene primer amplification. Clones were read by immunoSEQ multiplex PCR, and TCRdb kept only the in-frame ones, dropping some. That table supplies the V and J calls and clone size; D and trimming were determined from the DNA. The sample contains roughly 230,000 clones, around 82% of which appear only once. The V and J genes are TRBV12-3 or TRBV12-4 and TRBJ1-3; D remains unclear. The sample was peripheral blood. The origin of this receptor is a man aged 40-55 years with active or convalescent COVID-19. CDR3 protein: CASSPISGNTIYF. CDR3 nucleotides: TGTGCCAGCAGTCCAATCTCTGGAAACACCATATATTTT.